This TCR beta chain was found in a study of blood T cell repertoires in COVID-19. Study information: Whether acute or convalescent, the COVID-19 samples came from the United States, Italy and Spain. The analysed material was cDNA or gDNA that came from T cells, B-cell-depleted T cells, or PBMCs.

This clone occurred once. The authors' processing: From reference gene primer amplification, estimates of nucleated cell counts were derived. Sequencing used immunoSEQ multiplex PCR; TCRdb keeps in-frame clones, though not all of them. V, J and clone size derive from that table, while D and trimming were established from the DNA sequence. The sample lists around 100,000 clones, around 85% seen once, with 5% to 6% in the top ten. Enrollment of patients from Seattle took place during active infection, with longitudinal follow-up. The sequencing input was peripheral blood. The source is a woman in her fifties or sixties with COVID-19, enrolled during active disease.

The CDR3 reads CASSVRQDRVGYTF. The CDR3 DNA sequence: TGTGCCAGCAGCGTAAGACAGGACCGGGTTGGCTACACCTTC. The V and J genes are TRBV11-3 and TRBJ1-2, with D possibly TRBD1 on 6 matching bases. The germline V and J ends were trimmed by 5 bases and 7 bases, with 17 bases remaining between them. The V gene's germline CDR1 is SGHNT and CDR2 YENEEA. The CDR3 extends over 14 amino acids.